The clone carrying this T cell receptor beta chain was observed a single time. The antigen is not known. The CDR3 sequence is 15 residues long. Germline CDR1 reads KGHSH; CDR2 reads LQKENI. Trimming removed 3 bases at V and 1 base at J, with 12 bases between. Repertoires were generated with immunoSEQ multiplex PCR, while TCRdb's copy carries only in-frame clones and drops some. The data show approximately 140,000 clones, with under 90% seen just once and 1.6% held by the top ten. The data stem from a study of T cell responses to AZD1222 COVID-19 vaccine. Findings and caveats of the study: Clonal diversity may have been underestimated in mostly white British donors. Only a handful of AZD1222 recipients were seropositive at baseline.

The receptor's source is an adult who received the AZD1222 COVID-19 vaccine. The J gene is TRBJ1-1, the V gene TRBV18; D perhaps matches TRBD1 (6 bases). The sequences come from peripheral blood, collected 28 days after the second AZD1222 dose. In DNA form, the CDR3 reads TGTGCCAGCTCACCGCGACGGGGGCCGAACACTGAAGCTTTCTTT. Protein product: CASSPRRGPNTEAFF.